Presented here are 30 T cell receptor beta chains from one specimen sequenced in a study of PD-1 blockade in classical Hodgkin lymphoma. In every patient, relapse followed autologous stem cell transplantation, while exposure to brentuximab vedotin differed. The table came from immunoSEQ multiplex PCR; TCRdb's copy has only in-frame clones and leaves some out. In the table there are about 7,100 clones, about 74% of which are singletons. Sequencing was performed on peripheral blood mononuclear cells (PBMCs), taken at baseline. All receptors come from a human donor with classical Hodgkin lymphoma.

The chain couples TRBV18 to TRBJ2-7, with D perhaps assigned TRBD1 or TRBD2 (5 bases each). Germline V gene data show CDR1 as KGHSH and CDR2 as LQKENI. V lost 3 bases and J 7 bases, leaving 13 bases between the germline ends. The CDR3 covers 13 residues. The CDR3 spells CASSPGRQQEQYF. CDR3 bases: TGTGCCAGCTCACCGGGACGGCAGCAGGAGCAGTACTTC.

Points on this clone: Other DNA sequences in the same sample also yield this CDR3. The rearrangement uses TRBV7-9 and TRBJ1-2, with D maybe TRBD1 (5 bases). V was cut by 1 base and J by 4 bases, with 7 bases left in between. This CDR3 has 13 residues. The germline gives CDR1 SEHNR, CDR2 FQNEAQ (reference sequence). In nucleotides, the CDR3 is TGTGCCAGCAGCTTAGAGACAGCCTATGGCTACACCTTC. Protein: CASSLETAYGYTF.

This chain connects TRBV7-9 to TRBJ2-6, with D hard to call. The CDR3 sequence is 13 residues long. Germline-derived CDR1 and CDR2 are SEHNR and FQNEAQ (reference sequence). V was cut by 5 bases and J by 1 base, with 3 bases left in between. CDR3 sequence reads: CASSPSGANVLTF. The CDR3 coding sequence is TGTGCCAGCAGCCCGTCTGGGGCCAACGTCCTGACTTTC.

This clone appeared a single time. The chain combines TRBV4-1 with TRBJ1-3; tentative D call: TRBD1 (5 bases). Germline lookup yields CDR1 MGHRA and CDR2 YSYEKL. Trimming stripped 0 bases from V and 0 bases from J, with 15 bases between. CDR3 length: 18 amino acids. DNA of the CDR3: TGCGCCAGCAGCCAAGAAGGTTGGCAGGGCCTCTCTGGAAACACCATATATTTT. As protein: CASSQEGWQGLSGNTIYF.

The chain employs TRBV11-2 and TRBJ2-5; 7 bases align to TRBD1. This CDR3 has 13 amino acids. The trim removed 5 bases at V and 5 bases at J, leaving 5 bases unmatched. Looked up from germline, CDR1 is SGHAT and CDR2 is FQNNGV. The CDR3 DNA reads TGTGCCAGCAGCGCTAGACAGGGTGAGACCCAGTACTTC. It codes for CASSARQGETQYF.

This clone showed up just a few times. The CDR3 loop is CASSRGQANVLTF. In DNA form, the CDR3 reads TGTGCCAGCAGCCGCGGACAGGCCAACGTCCTGACTTTC. The rearrangement uses TRBV6-5 and TRBJ2-6; a weak D match, TRBD1 (5 bases). From germline, CDR1 is MNHEY and CDR2 SVGAGI. This CDR3 region has 13 residues. The V end lost 6 bases, the J end lost 6 bases, and 9 bases lay between the germline ends.

The rearrangement joins TRBV14 to TRBJ2-1; D is uncertain. The V gene's germline CDR1 is SGHDN and CDR2 FVKESK. The CDR3 length is 16 residues. V was clipped by 3 bases and J by 0 bases, with 12 bases between them. CDR3 nucleotide sequence: TGTGCCAGCAGCCAGTTCCGGTCAAGCTCCTACAATGAGCAGTTCTTC. Protein sequence: CASSQFRSSSYNEQFF. The entire variable domain, with the rest obtained from reference TRBV14 and TRBJ2-1, is as follows: EAGVTQFPSHSVIEKGQTVTLRCDPISGHDNLYWYRRVMGKEIKFLLHFVKESKQDESGMPNNRFLAERTGGTYSTLKVQPAELEDSGVYFCASSQFRSSSYNEQFFGPGTRLTVL.

The chain couples TRBV5-8 to TRBJ1-6; no definite D call. This CDR3 region has 16 residues. The V end was cut by 4 bases, the J end by 0 bases, with 11 bases between. CDR1 is SGHTS and CDR2 is YDEGEE in the germline V gene. Written as DNA, the CDR3 is TGTGCCAGCAGCGTAAGACTGAGCTCCTATAATTCACCCCTCCACTTT. Translation gives CASSVRLSSYNSPLHF.

This clone was observed a few times. V and J are TRBV19 and TRBJ2-1; D may be TRBD1 (5 bases). Germline CDR1 LNHDA, CDR2 SQIVND (reference sequence). The CDR3 contains 16 residues. Trimming shortened V by 4 bases and J by 6 bases, and 19 bases separated the two germline ends. The CDR3 loop is CASSNIVVRVRNEQFF. As DNA, the CDR3 is TGTGCCAGTAGTAATATCGTTGTCAGGGTCCGCAATGAGCAGTTCTTC. Variable domain in full (rest from reference TRBV19 and TRBJ2-1): DGGITQSPKYLFRKEGQNVTLSCEQNLNHDAMYWYRQDPGQGLRLIYYSQIVNDFQKGDIAEGYSVSREKKESFPLTVTSAQKNPTAFYLCASSNIVVRVRNEQFFGPGTRLTVL.

The chain combines TRBV19 with TRBJ2-2; D may match TRBD1 or TRBD2 (6 bases each). The CDR3 length is 16 residues. Deletions cut 4 bases from V and 3 bases from J, with 15 bases between. Germline-derived CDR1 and CDR2 are LNHDA and SQIVND (reference sequence). Here the CDR3 DNA reads TGTGCCAGTAGTAGCAGGGGAGGCACAGACACCGGGGAGCTGTTTTTT. This translates into CASSSRGGTDTGELFF.

The genes are TRBV5-1 and TRBJ2-3; TRBD1 matches 10 bases. Germline CDR1 is SGHRS and CDR2 is YFSETQ. The V gene end was trimmed by 5 bases and the J gene end by 2 bases; junction bases not matched to a gene: 5. CDR3 length: 15 amino acids. CDR3 sequence: CASRVGQGNTDTQYF. The DNA for the CDR3 is TGCGCCAGCAGGGTGGGACAGGGGAACACAGATACGCAGTATTTT. Filled out from reference TRBV5-1 and TRBJ2-3, the complete variable domain reads KAGVTQTPRYLIKTRGQQVTLSCSPISGHRSVSWYQQTPGQGLQFLFEYFSETQRNKGNFPGRFSGRQFSNSRSEMNVSTLELGDSALYLCASRVGQGNTDTQYFGPGTRLTVL.

CDR3 in amino acids: CASSFSAAGGYEQYF. The CDR3, as DNA: TGCGCCAGCAGCTTCTCCGCGGCCGGCGGCTACGAGCAGTACTTC. This chain uses TRBV5-1 with TRBJ2-7; unclear D gene. Germline V CDR1 and CDR2: SGHRS, YFSETQ. The CDR3 runs to 15 residues. The V gene lost 2 bases and the J gene lost 3 bases, with 15 bases spanning the gap.

The gene calls are TRBV5-8 and TRBJ2-1, with D uncertain. In germline, CDR1 is SGHTS, CDR2 YDEGEE. The V end was cut by 6 bases, the J end by 7 bases, with 17 bases between. This CDR3 spans 14 amino acids. The DNA of the CDR3 is TGTGCCAGCAACTACCCCGGGTCCCTAAATGAGCAGTTCTTC. It yields the protein CASNYPGSLNEQFF.

V and J are TRBV2 and TRBJ1-5; 8 positions match TRBD1. The CDR3 has 13 residues. V shed 3 bases and J 7 bases; nucleotides not matched to a gene: 2. CDR1 SNHLY and CDR2 FYNNEI come from the germline V gene. The CDR3, as DNA: TGTGCCAGCAGTGACAGGGGGCAGCAGCCCCAGCATTTT. As protein: CASSDRGQQPQHF.

The chain carries TRBV5-1 and TRBJ2-2; D is undetermined. Germline CDR1 SGHRS, CDR2 YFSETQ. The CDR3 covers 14 residues. V was trimmed by 0 bases and J by 4 bases, leaving 7 bases between them. CDR3 region: CASSLEPITGELFF. As DNA, the CDR3 is TGCGCCAGCAGCTTGGAGCCGATCACCGGGGAGCTGTTTTTT.

This chain links TRBV5-5 with TRBJ1-5; no reliable D call. Per the germline V gene, CDR1 is SGHKS and CDR2 is YYEKEE (reference sequence). This CDR3 has 13 residues. Between the trimmed V and J ends, which lost 1 base and 5 bases, there was a span of 7 bases. In DNA, the CDR3 is TGTGCCAGCAGCTTGCCCGGGGATCAGCCCCAGCATTTT. It yields the protein CASSLPGDQPQHF.

The CDR3: CASSVASGGWETQYF. CDR3 nucleotide sequence: TGTGCCAGCAGCGTAGCCAGCGGGGGATGGGAGACCCAGTACTTC. The genes are TRBV9 and TRBJ2-5, with 8 positions matching TRBD2. The CDR3 has 15 residues. Germline loops: CDR1 SGDLS, CDR2 YYNGEE. Trimming took 0 bases from V and 5 from J; bases not matched to a gene: 6. Complete variable domain (other parts from reference TRBV9 and TRBJ2-5): DSGVTQTPKHLITATGQRVTLRCSPRSGDLSVYWYQQSLDQGLQFLIQYYNGEERAKGNILERFSAQQFPDLHSELNLSSLELGDSALYFCASSVASGGWETQYFGPGTRLLVL.

The gene calls are TRBV19 and TRBJ2-2, with TRBD1 matching over 10 bases. Germline CDR1 and CDR2: LNHDA and SQIVND (reference sequence). V dropped 1 base and J dropped 7; count of bases not matched to a gene: 3. This CDR3 has 15 residues. The CDR3 bases are TGTGCCAGTAGTATAGGGGACAGGGGAATCGGGGAGCTGTTTTTT. Translating it yields CASSIGDRGIGELFF.

The chain uses TRBV5-4 and TRBJ1-3; D ambiguous. Trimming pared 7 bases from V and 4 bases from J, leaving 9 bases between. Germline V gene data show CDR1 as SGHNT and CDR2 as YYREEE (reference sequence). CDR3 length: 12 residues. DNA for the CDR3: TGTGCCAGCCAAGGGAGCGGAAACACCATATATTTT. This codes for CASQGSGNTIYF.

The V and J genes are TRBV7-2 and TRBJ2-5, with unresolved D. The germline V and J ends were trimmed by 2 bases and 2 bases, with 6 bases remaining between them. CDR3 length equals 13 residues. The germline V gene has CDR1 SGHTA and CDR2 FQGNSA. DNA for the CDR3: TGTGCCAGCAGCTTATCACCGCAAGAGACCCAGTACTTC. Amino acids: CASSLSPQETQYF.

This sequence joins TRBV6-5 and TRBJ2-3; D is possibly TRBD1 or TRBD2 (6 bases each). The germline V gene encodes CDR1 MNHEY and CDR2 SVGAGI. The CDR3 loop spans 14 amino acids. Trimming removed 3 bases from V and 6 bases from J, with 13 bases in between. For the CDR3, the DNA is TGTGCCAGCAGTTATTTGGGGGGCGAGGATACGCAGTATTTT. Protein sequence: CASSYLGGEDTQYF.

The chain links TRBV7-6 to TRBJ1-6; D possibly corresponds to TRBD1 (5 bases). The germline gives CDR1 SGHVS, CDR2 FNYEAQ. V was trimmed by 4 bases and J by 9 bases, leaving 10 bases between them. The CDR3 has 13 residues. The CDR3 DNA is TGTGCCAGCAGCTCCGGTGGGGGTTCACCCCTCCACTTT. It yields the protein CASSSGGGSPLHF.

This clone has only a few counts. The V call is TRBV25-1, the J call TRBJ2-3; D perhaps matches TRBD2 (6 bases). This CDR3 is 15 amino acids long. Between the trimmed V and J ends, which lost 3 bases and 1 base, there was a span of 11 bases. Per the germline V gene, CDR1 is MGHDK and CDR2 is SYGVNS. The chain's CDR3 is CASSDPSSGTDTQYF. The CDR3 DNA reads as TGTGCCAGCAGTGACCCATCTAGCGGCACAGATACGCAGTATTTT.

The V and J genes are TRBV30 and TRBJ1-2; perhaps TRBD1 as D (6 bases). Trimming left V 0 bases short and J 6 bases short, with 11 bases between. Germline V gene lookup returns CDR1 GTSNPN and CDR2 SVGIG (reference sequence). The CDR3 sequence is 13 residues long. CDR3 coding DNA: TGTGCCTGGAGTGTACGTCAGGGGAATGGCTACACCTTC. Translated, it gives CAWSVRQGNGYTF.

The chain is built from TRBV7-9 and TRBJ2-7; 10 bases map to TRBD2. The CDR3 is made up of 16 amino acids. CDR1 is SEHNR and CDR2 is FQNEAQ in the germline V gene (reference sequence). The J segment lost 7 bases and the V segment lost 7 bases, leaving 16 bases of the junction unmatched. For the CDR3, the DNA is TGTGCCAGCACCCCTCAAGCGGGAGGGCCGGATAGGGAGCAGTACTTC. It is translated as CASTPQAGGPDREQYF. Drawing the rest from reference TRBV7-9 and TRBJ2-7, the complete variable domain is DTGVSQNPRHKITKRGQNVTFRCDPISEHNRLYWYRQTLGQGPEFLTYFQNEAQLEKSRLLSDRFSAERPKGSFSTLEIQRTEQGDSAMYLCASTPQAGGPDREQYFGPGTRLTVT.

This clone was counted a single time. The rearrangement uses TRBV9 and TRBJ1-1; D is uncertain. Trimming took 4 bases from V and 6 from J, leaving 16 bases between them. Germline-derived CDR1 and CDR2 are SGDLS and YYNGEE. The CDR3 is 14 residues long. Here the CDR3 DNA reads TGTGCCAGCAGCCCTACATACCAAGGACCTGAAGCTTTCTTT. This sequence encodes CASSPTYQGPEAFF.

The rearrangement links TRBV6-5 to TRBJ2-2; perhaps TRBD1 as D (5 bases). Looked up from germline, CDR1 is MNHEY and CDR2 is SVGAGI. The V gene lost 3 bases and the J gene lost 0 bases, with 11 bases spanning the gap. The CDR3 runs to 16 residues. DNA of the CDR3: TGTGCCAGCAGTTATCCTGCAGGGACGAACACCGGGGAGCTGTTTTTT. Its protein is CASSYPAGTNTGELFF.

The sample holds one count of this clone. This rearrangement joins TRBV5-4 to TRBJ1-2; D is unresolved. This CDR3 has 12 amino acids. Germline lookup yields CDR1 SGHNT and CDR2 YYREEE (reference sequence). Trimming shortened V by 5 bases and J by 4 bases, and 9 bases separated the two germline ends. The chain's CDR3 is CASSVAGYGYTF. For the CDR3, the DNA is TGTGCCAGCAGTGTAGCGGGCTATGGCTACACCTTC. Complete variable domain (other parts from reference TRBV5-4 and TRBJ1-2): ETGVTQSPTHLIKTRGQQVTLRCSSQSGHNTVSWYQQALGQGPQFIFQYYREEENGRGNFPPRFSGLQFPNYSSELNVNALELDDSALYLCASSVAGYGYTFGSGTRLTVV.

This clone showed up just a few times. V gene TRBV11-1 combines with J gene TRBJ2-7; D unclear. The CDR3 consists of 11 residues. Trimming stripped 5 bases from V and 3 bases from J, with 5 bases between. Germline CDR1 SGHAT, CDR2 FQDESV (reference sequence). The chain's CDR3 is CASSPDYEQYF. CDR3 coding DNA: TGTGCCAGCAGCCCGGACTACGAGCAGTACTTC.

The rearrangement uses TRBV27 and TRBJ1-2; a weak D match, TRBD1 (5 bases). The V gene's germline CDR1 is MNHEY and CDR2 SMNVEV (reference sequence). The V end lost 3 bases, the J end lost 0 bases, and 20 bases lay between the germline ends. The CDR3 runs 18 residues. The CDR3 spells CASSFRTGGLTANYGYTF. The DNA for the CDR3 is TGTGCCAGCAGTTTCCGAACGGGGGGACTTACAGCTAACTATGGCTACACCTTC.